This TCR beta chain derives from a study of CD8+ T cells in alopecia areata. The CDR3 is 11 residues long. V lost 5 bases and J lost 5, with 5 bases in between. CDR1 is MDHEN and CDR2 is SYDVKM in the germline V gene. cDNA prepared by RNA extraction and subsequent reverse transcription served as the template for sequencing. Profiled with immunoSEQ multiplex PCR; TCRdb holds only in-frame clones, not every one. Counted here are around 160,000 clones, around 47% occurring once; the ten biggest clones make up roughly 6.8%. The material sequenced was CD4+ T cells sorted from blood. The sequence was obtained from a human donor with alopecia areata. This chain uses TRBV28 with TRBJ2-3; D is unresolved. CDR3 protein: CASSMGDTQYF. The CDR3 coding sequence is TGTGCCAGCAGTATGGGAGATACGCAGTATTTT.